A selection of T cell receptor beta chains follows, all from one sample in a study of CD8 T cells in ankylosing spondylitis. TCRdb reanalysed the 5' RACE reads using MiXCR and keeps one entry per CDR3 protein. The table shows a few hundred thousand distinct CDR3 sequences, with about an eighth occurring only once. The sample consisted of blood, either unsorted or a sorted T cell fraction (not recorded which). These TCRs come from a male donor with ankylosing spondylitis. The CDR3 runs from the conserved cysteine through the conserved F or W. The D gene is left open where the match is weak. Not all rows give a size; the values are once, few, many and, for expanded clones, a class.

TGTGCCAGCAGCTGGGGGGCCGATGGTGGCTACACCTTC	CASSWGADGGYTF	TRBV5-5	-	TRBJ1-2	-
TGTGCCACCAGTGACCACCGGGACAGTATCACCAATGAGCAGTTCTTC	CATSDHRDSITNEQFF	TRBV24-1	TRBD1	TRBJ2-1	-
TGTGCCAGCAGGCCAACTAGCGGGGCTGGAGATACGCAGTATTTT	CASRPTSGAGDTQYF	TRBV12-3/TRBV12-4	TRBD2	TRBJ2-3	few
TGCGCCAGCAGCCAAGATCCACCTAGCGGGGGCTACAATGAGCAGTTCTTC	CASSQDPPSGGYNEQFF	TRBV4-1	TRBD2	TRBJ2-1	few
TGTGCCAGCAGCCCCAGACACGATTATAATTCACCCCTCCACTTT	CASSPRHDYNSPLHF	TRBV7-2	-	TRBJ1-6	-
TGTGCCAGCAGATCGACCGGGACAGCTAATGAAAAACTGTTTTTT	CASRSTGTANEKLFF	TRBV12-3/TRBV12-4	TRBD1	TRBJ1-4	many
TGTGCCATCAGTGAGTCCGAACGCCCTAGGGACAGCTCCTACAATGAGCAGTTCTTC	CAISESERPRDSSYNEQFF	TRBV10-3	TRBD1	TRBJ2-1	-
TGCAGTGCTAGAGATCCGGAAAAGGATGGCTACACCTTC	CSARDPEKDGYTF	TRBV20-1	-	TRBJ1-2	-
TGCAGTGCCACCGGGACAGCCTACGAGCAGTACTTC	CSATGTAYEQYF	TRBV20-1	TRBD1	TRBJ2-7	-
TGTGCCAGCAGTCCTGAAGGGGGGCCCTATGGCTACACCTTC	CASSPEGGPYGYTF	TRBV12-3/TRBV12-4	-	TRBJ1-2	few
TGTGCCAGCAGCCAAGATCTAGGCGAGGGCTACACCTTC	CASSQDLGEGYTF	TRBV14	-	TRBJ1-2	few
TGTGCCAGCAGCCAGGATGAGGGGGCCTCGATAGAGACCCAGTACTTC	CASSQDEGASIETQYF	TRBV4-2	TRBD1	TRBJ2-5	many
TGTGCCAGCAGCCAAGCCCTCAGCAGGGAGCTGTTTTTT	CASSQALSRELFF	TRBV3-1	-	TRBJ2-2	-
TGTGCCGCCGGGGCCCCGAGGGGCTACACCTTC	CAAGAPRGYTF	TRBV12-3/TRBV12-4	-	TRBJ1-2	-
TGTGCCACCAGTGATTTGCAAGGTAGAACCCTCAATGAGCAGTTCTTC	CATSDLQGRTLNEQFF	TRBV24-1	-	TRBJ2-1	-
TGTGCCAGCAGCTTAGATGCACACACAGATACGCAGTATTTT	CASSLDAHTDTQYF	TRBV7-6	-	TRBJ2-3	few
TGTGCCAGCAGCCAAGATCCGACGGGAGCCACAGATACGCAGTATTTT	CASSQDPTGATDTQYF	TRBV3-1	-	TRBJ2-3	once
TGTGCCAGCAGCTCACAGGGTTATGGCGGGGAGCTGTTTTTT	CASSSQGYGGELFF	TRBV7-6	-	TRBJ2-2	few
TGTGCCAGCAGGTCCGACAGTGCAACTAATGAAAAACTGTTTTTT	CASRSDSATNEKLFF	TRBV27	-	TRBJ1-4	once
TGCAGTGCCATCAGGGGGCCTGGAAACACCATATATTTT	CSAIRGPGNTIYF	TRBV20-1	TRBD1	TRBJ1-3	-
TGCAGTGCCCCGGCGGGAGGTAGAGATACGCAGTATTTT	CSAPAGGRDTQYF	TRBV20-1	TRBD2	TRBJ2-3	-
TGTGCCAGCAGCTTAGGACTCCCTCCCGGGGAGCTGTTTTTT	CASSLGLPPGELFF	TRBV7-2	-	TRBJ2-2	few
TGTGCCAGCAGCTTAGCCCTGCCGGTGGGGGAGCAGTACTTC	CASSLALPVGEQYF	TRBV7-9	-	TRBJ2-7	-
TGTGCCAGCAGCCCTCGAGGACCTATAGAGACCCAGTACTTC	CASSPRGPIETQYF	TRBV7-8	-	TRBJ2-5	few
TGCGCCAGCAGCTCGGAGGGACTAGCGGGTTACAATGAGCAGTTCTTC	CASSSEGLAGYNEQFF	TRBV5-1	TRBD2	TRBJ2-1	few
TGTGCCAGCAGGGGAGGGGTGACCATATATTTT	CASRGGVTIYF	TRBV6-1	-	TRBJ1-3	-
TGTGCCTGGAGTGTACGGCTAGGAAGCAATCAGCCCCAGCATTTT	CAWSVRLGSNQPQHF	TRBV30	-	TRBJ1-5	-
TGCGCCAGCAGCTTGAGGCACAGGGTCCAAGAGACCCAGTACTTC	CASSLRHRVQETQYF	TRBV5-1	-	TRBJ2-5	many
TGTGCCAGTATGACCCGGGACAGCTGGAACTATGGCTACACCTTC	CASMTRDSWNYGYTF	TRBV19	TRBD1	TRBJ1-2	-
TGTGCCAGCAGCCCCCGGACTACTACGAATGAGCAGTTCTTC	CASSPRTTTNEQFF	TRBV3-1	-	TRBJ2-1	many
TGTGCCAGCTCACACGACTCCCAGGGAGAGACCCAGTACTTC	CASSHDSQGETQYF	TRBV18	-	TRBJ2-5	-